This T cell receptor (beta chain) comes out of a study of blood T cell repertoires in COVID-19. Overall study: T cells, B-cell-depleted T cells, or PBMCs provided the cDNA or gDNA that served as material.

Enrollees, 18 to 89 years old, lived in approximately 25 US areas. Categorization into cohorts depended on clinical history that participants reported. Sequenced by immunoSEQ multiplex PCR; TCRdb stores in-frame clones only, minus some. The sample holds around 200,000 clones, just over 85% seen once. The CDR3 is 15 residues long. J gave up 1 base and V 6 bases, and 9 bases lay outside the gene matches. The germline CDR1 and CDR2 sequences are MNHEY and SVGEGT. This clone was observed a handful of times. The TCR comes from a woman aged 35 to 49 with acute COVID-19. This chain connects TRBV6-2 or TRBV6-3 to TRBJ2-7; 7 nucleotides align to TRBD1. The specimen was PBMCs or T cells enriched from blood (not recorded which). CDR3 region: CASSLKGTASYEQYF. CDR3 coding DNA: TGTGCCAGCAGCCTAAAGGGGACAGCTTCCTACGAGCAGTACTTC.